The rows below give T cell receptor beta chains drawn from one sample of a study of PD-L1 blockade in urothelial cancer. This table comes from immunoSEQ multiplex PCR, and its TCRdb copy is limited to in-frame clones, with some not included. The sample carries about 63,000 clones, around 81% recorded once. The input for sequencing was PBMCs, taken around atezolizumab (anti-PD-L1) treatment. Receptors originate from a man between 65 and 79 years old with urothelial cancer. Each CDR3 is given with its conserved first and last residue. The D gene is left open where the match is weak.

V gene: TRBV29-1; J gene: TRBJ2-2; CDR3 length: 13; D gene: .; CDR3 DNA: TGCAGCGTTGTAGCGATCAACACCGGGGAGCTGTTTTTT; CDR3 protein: CSVVAINTGELFF
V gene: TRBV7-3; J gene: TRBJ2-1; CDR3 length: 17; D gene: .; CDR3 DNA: TGTGCCAGCAGCTTAAACGGAGGCGGAGACTCTTACAATGAGCAGTTCTTC; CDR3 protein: CASSLNGGGDSYNEQFF
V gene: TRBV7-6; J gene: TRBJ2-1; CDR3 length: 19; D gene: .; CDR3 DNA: TGTGCCAGCAGCCCCTCCGGGACTTCACCTCCGAGCTCCTACAATGAGCAGTTCTTC; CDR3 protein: CASSPSGTSPPSSYNEQFF
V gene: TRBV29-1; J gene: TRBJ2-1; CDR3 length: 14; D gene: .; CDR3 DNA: TGCAGCGTTGTGATCAGGGGAGCCTACAATGAGCAGTTCTTC; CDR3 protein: CSVVIRGAYNEQFF
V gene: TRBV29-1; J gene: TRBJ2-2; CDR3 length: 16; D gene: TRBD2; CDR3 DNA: TGCAGCGTTATACTAGCGGGGGGGCCGAACACCGGGGAGCTGTTTTTT; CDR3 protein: CSVILAGGPNTGELFF
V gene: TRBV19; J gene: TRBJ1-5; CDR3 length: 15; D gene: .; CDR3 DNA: TGTGCCAGTAGTATAGCGGAGGGAGAGAATCAGCCCCAGCATTTT; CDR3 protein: CASSIAEGENQPQHF
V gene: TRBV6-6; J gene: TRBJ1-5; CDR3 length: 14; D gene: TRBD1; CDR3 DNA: TGTGCCAGCAGTTCGGGACAGAGCAATCAGCCCCAGCATTTT; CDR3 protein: CASSSGQSNQPQHF
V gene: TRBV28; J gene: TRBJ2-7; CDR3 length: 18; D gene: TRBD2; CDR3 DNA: TGTGCCAGCAGTTTGGCAGGACTAGCGGGGGGCAATCCCTACGAGCAGTACTTC; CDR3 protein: CASSLAGLAGGNPYEQYF
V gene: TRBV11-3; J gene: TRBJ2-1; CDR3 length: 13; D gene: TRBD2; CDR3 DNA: TGTGCCAGCAGCCCCGGGACTAGGGATGAGCAGTTCTTC; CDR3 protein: CASSPGTRDEQFF
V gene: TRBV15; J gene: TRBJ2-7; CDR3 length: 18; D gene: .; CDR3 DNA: TGTGCCACCAGCAGAGCCGGGAGTGCACTGTCAAGCTCCTACGAGCAGTACTTC; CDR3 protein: CATSRAGSALSSSYEQYF
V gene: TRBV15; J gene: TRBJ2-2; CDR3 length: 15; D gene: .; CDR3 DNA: TGTGCCACCAGCGGGCCGCTGGGGGCCACCGGGGAGCTGTTTTTT; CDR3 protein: CATSGPLGATGELFF
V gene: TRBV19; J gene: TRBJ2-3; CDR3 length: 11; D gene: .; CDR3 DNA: TGTGCCAGTACCCGAGGGGATACGCAGTATTTT; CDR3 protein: CASTRGDTQYF
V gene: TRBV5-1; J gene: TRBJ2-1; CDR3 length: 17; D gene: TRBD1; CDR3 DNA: TGCGCCAGCAGCTCGGGACAGGGGGTTCCATCGTACAATGAGCAGTTCTTC; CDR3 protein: CASSSGQGVPSYNEQFF
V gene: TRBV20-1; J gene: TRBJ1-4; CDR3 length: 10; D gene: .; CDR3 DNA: TGCAGTGCCCTAGAGGAAAAACTGTTTTTT; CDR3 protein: CSALEEKLFF
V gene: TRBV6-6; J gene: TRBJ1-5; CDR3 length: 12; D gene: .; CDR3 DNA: TGTGCCAGCAGTCCTACAGATCAGCCCCAGCATTTT; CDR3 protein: CASSPTDQPQHF
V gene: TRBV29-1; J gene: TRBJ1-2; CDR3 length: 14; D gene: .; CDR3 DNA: TGCAGCGTTGAAGAACAGGGAAAGGGGTATGGCTACACCTTC; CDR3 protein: CSVEEQGKGYGYTF